This T cell receptor beta chain derives from a study of blood T cell repertoires in COVID-19. Study-wide background: PBMCs, B-cell-depleted T cells, or T cells provided the cDNA or gDNA that made up the material.

Germline loops: CDR1 SQVTM, CDR2 ANQGSEA. The CDR3 runs 13 residues. The V segment lost 6 bases and the J segment 5 bases; nucleotides outside the gene matches: 2. Authors' processing steps: Quantification of nucleated cells was approximated via reference gene primer amplification. The assay was immunoSEQ multiplex PCR, and TCRdb's table has in-frame clones only and misses some. V and J calls plus clone size are reproduced from that table; the DNA served to infer D and trimming. The sample consists of about 110,000 clones, 88% of them appearing once. The sequenced material came from peripheral blood. The gene calls are TRBV29-1 and TRBJ2-5; 14 bases are shared with TRBD2. The clonotype comes from a woman between 50 and 59 years old with acute or convalescent COVID-19. The CDR3 DNA follows: TGCAGCGTAAGACTAGCGGGAGGGGAGACCCAGTACTTC. Amino acid sequence: CSVRLAGGETQYF. Full variable domain (outside the CDR3, taken from reference TRBV29-1 and TRBJ2-5): SAVISQKPSRDICQRGTSLTIQCQVDSQVTMMFWYRQQPGQSLTLIATANQGSEATYESGFVIDKFPISRPNLTFSTLTVSNMSPEDSSIYLCSVRLAGGETQYFGPGTRLLVL.